This T cell receptor beta chain was sequenced during a study of blood T cell repertoires in COVID-19. Across the study: The United States, Italy and Spain supplied acute and convalescent COVID-19 samples.

This table comes from immunoSEQ multiplex PCR, and its TCRdb copy is limited to in-frame clones, with some not included. Here the sample spans more than 200,000 clones, about 90% being singletons. The CDR3 totals 16 residues. Unmatched junction bases numbered 10, after V lost 2 bases and J lost 6 bases. CDR1 is SGHRS, CDR2 YFSETQ, per germline. Grouping used clinical history reported by participants in a survey and questionnaire. The sample taken for sequencing was PBMCs or T cells enriched from blood (not recorded which). The gene calls are TRBV5-1 and TRBJ2-3; 9 bases map to TRBD2. This sequence was found in a young woman who had been exposed to COVID-19. The CDR3 nucleotides are TGCGCCAGCAGCTTTTTCCGCGGGAGGGCCACGGATACGCAGTATTTT. It encodes CASSFFRGRATDTQYF.